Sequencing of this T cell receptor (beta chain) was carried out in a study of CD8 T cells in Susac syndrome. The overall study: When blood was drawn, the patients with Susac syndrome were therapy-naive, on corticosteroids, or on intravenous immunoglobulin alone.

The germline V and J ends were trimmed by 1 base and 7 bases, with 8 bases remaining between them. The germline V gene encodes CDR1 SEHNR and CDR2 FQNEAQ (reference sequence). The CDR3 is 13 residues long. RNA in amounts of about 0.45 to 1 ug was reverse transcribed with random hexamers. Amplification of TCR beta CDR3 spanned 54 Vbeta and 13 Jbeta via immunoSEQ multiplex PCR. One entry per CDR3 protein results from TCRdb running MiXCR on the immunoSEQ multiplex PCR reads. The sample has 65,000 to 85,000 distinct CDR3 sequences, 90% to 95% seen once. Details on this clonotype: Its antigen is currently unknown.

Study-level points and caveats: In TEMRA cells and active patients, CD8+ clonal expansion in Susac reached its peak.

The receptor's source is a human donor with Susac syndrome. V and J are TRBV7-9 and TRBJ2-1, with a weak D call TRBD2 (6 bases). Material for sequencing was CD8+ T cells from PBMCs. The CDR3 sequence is CASSLEAGNEQFF. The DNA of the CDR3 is TGTGCCAGCAGCTTAGAGGCGGGGAATGAGCAGTTCTTC.